This TCR beta chain originates from a study of identical twins' blood T cells. Via MiXCR, TCRdb re-called the 5' RACE reads, giving one row per CDR3 protein. The table records roughly 340,000 distinct CDR3 sequences, over 25% of them present only once. The TCR was taken from a woman between 18 and 50 years old in good health. The sequenced sample consisted of PBMCs.

The CDR3 here is CAISTSGRTGELFF. The CDR3 DNA is TGTGCCATCAGTACTAGCGGGAGGACCGGGGAGCTGTTTTTT. The V gene is TRBV10-3, the J gene TRBJ2-2; the match to TRBD2 covers 12 bases. With V trimmed by 5 bases and J by 5 bases, 0 bases remained unmatched. Per germline, CDR1 ENHRY and CDR2 SYGVKD. CDR3 length equals 14 residues.